This note documents a single TCR beta chain sequence. The CDR3 loop spans 14 amino acids. Germline-derived CDR1 and CDR2 are SGHNT and YENEEA. Trimming took 4 bases from V and 5 from J; bases not matched to a gene: 3. This sample is part of a study of cytomegalovirus exposure and HLA in healthy donors. The PCR ran on 60 Vbeta and 13 Jbeta primers. Authors' processing steps: A later analysis tallied some 80 million unique TCR beta chains, around 9.9 million of them shared. TCRdb's copy holds only in-frame clones and misses some; the assay was immunoSEQ multiplex PCR. The D gene and trimming were derived from the DNA, and the V and J assignments and clone size from that table. The repertoire has approximately 130,000 clones, around 73% of them found once; the top ten carry 2.9%.

The chain uses TRBV11-3 and TRBJ2-1; 9 positions match TRBD2. The sequenced sample consisted of PBMCs. The sequence was collected from a human donor in good health. The CDR3 nucleotides are TGTGCCAGCAGCTCGGGACTAGCAGACAATGAGCAGTTCTTC. Its protein is CASSSGLADNEQFF.